This passage covers 20 T cell receptor beta chains from one sample sequenced in a study of identical twins (dated by TCRdb to the mid-2010s). The library was generated by 5' RACE. Sequencing used an Illumina HiSeq 2000. TCRdb trimmed the raw reads at Q25, called clones with MiXCR and kept productive beta chains. Rows merge per CDR3 protein into single entries with the most common DNA and genes. The sample table records around 530,000 distinct CDR3 sequences; roughly 15% of these occur just once. Around 0.48% of the sample is in the top ten clones. This same sample was also part of a study on yellow fever vaccine responses in identical twins.

Sequencing was performed on CD4+ T cells sorted from blood. Receptors were obtained from a young woman in good health.

This chain links TRBV28 with TRBJ2-5; TRBD2 matches at 8 bases. Germline CDR1 MDHEN, CDR2 SYDVKM. The trim removed 7 bases at V and 6 bases at J, leaving 4 bases unmatched. The CDR3 is made up of 12 amino acids. CDR3 residues: CASTRGGQTQYF. CDR3 nucleotides: TGTGCCAGCACCCGGGGGGGGCAGACCCAGTACTTC. Full variable domain (remainder filled in from reference TRBV28 and TRBJ2-5): DVKVTQSSRYLVKRTGEKVFLECVQDMDHENMFWYRQDPGLGLRLIYFSYDVKMKEKGDIPEGYSVSREKKERFSLILESASTNQTSMYLCASTRGGQTQYFGPGTRLLVL.

The CDR3 DNA sequence: TGTGCCAGCAGATCCCCCCCTAACACGGATGGCTACACCTTC. Translating gives CASRSPPNTDGYTF. The chain combines TRBV6-1 with TRBJ1-2; no firm D call. This CDR3 region has 14 residues. V lost 6 bases, J lost 6 bases, and 17 bases lay in between. The V gene's germline CDR1 is MNHNS and CDR2 SASEGT.

This clonotype came up a few times. V gene TRBV12-3 or TRBV12-4 combines with J gene TRBJ1-1; 7 bases are shared with TRBD1. The V and J ends lost 6 bases and 0 bases, in that order; junction bases with no gene match: 13. The CDR3 totals 17 residues. This CDR3 reads CASSFSGGRGVNTEAFF. The CDR3 coding sequence is TGTGCCAGCAGCTTCTCAGGTGGCAGGGGGGTGAACACTGAAGCTTTCTTT.

The V gene is TRBV20-1, the J gene TRBJ2-6; no clear D gene. The V end lost 3 bases, the J end lost 0 bases, and 15 bases lay between the germline ends. Germline V gene sequence: CDR1 DFQATT, CDR2 SNEGSKA (reference sequence). This CDR3 region has 17 residues. CDR3 nucleotides: TGCAGTGCTAGGTTCCCGGGCCTCTCCTCTGGGGCCAACGTCCTGACTTTC. Encoded protein: CSARFPGLSSGANVLTF.

The chain has TRBV7-2 and TRBJ2-1; 11 bases are shared with TRBD2. Germline loops: CDR1 SGHTA, CDR2 FQGNSA. J was trimmed by 6 bases and V by 5 bases; bases with no gene match: 9. The CDR3 consists of 16 residues. The chain's CDR3 is CASSVDSGRAVNEQFF. CDR3 in DNA: TGTGCCAGCAGCGTAGATAGCGGGAGGGCCGTCAATGAGCAGTTCTTC.

J is TRBJ2-7 and V is TRBV29-1, with 8 positions matching TRBD1. CDR1 and CDR2 from the germline V gene are SQVTM and ANQGSEA. The junction had 5 bases not matched to a gene; V was cut back by 4 bases and J by 3 bases. The CDR3 sequence is 13 residues long. The CDR3 protein is CSVALGTGYEQYF. The CDR3 nucleotides are TGCAGCGTTGCCCTCGGGACAGGCTACGAGCAGTACTTC.

This clonotype occurred a few times. The gene calls are TRBV28 and TRBJ2-1; D is undetermined. Trimming stripped 8 bases from V and 4 bases from J, with 12 bases between. This CDR3 region has 13 residues. Per germline, CDR1 MDHEN and CDR2 SYDVKM. As DNA, the CDR3 is TGTGCCAGCGGGTATGGCCGATACAATGAGCAGTTCTTC. Protein product: CASGYGRYNEQFF.

This clonotype occurred a few times. The chain carries TRBV6-5 and TRBJ2-7; possibly TRBD2 for D (5 bases). The ends were cut back, 0 bases at V and 5 bases at J, with 11 bases in the middle. Germline lookup yields CDR1 MNHEY and CDR2 SVGAGI. The CDR3 is 14 amino acids. The CDR3 bases are TGTGCCAGCAGTTACTCACGAGGGAGCGACGAGCAGTACGTC. It yields the protein CASSYSRGSDEQYV.

This clonotype was recorded a few times. V is TRBV12-3 or TRBV12-4 and J is TRBJ1-6; D perhaps matches TRBD1 (6 bases). The CDR3 consists of 12 residues. V was trimmed by 3 bases and J by 15 bases, leaving 12 bases between them. The CDR3 DNA is TGTGCCAGCAGTTTGGGGGGGCAGTTCCTCCACTTT. This translates into CASSLGGQFLHF.

This clonotype occurred a few times. V gene TRBV9 combines with J gene TRBJ2-2; maybe TRBD2 (5 bases). Germline values: CDR1 SGDLS, CDR2 YYNGEE. The V end lost 0 bases, the J end lost 6 bases, and 12 bases lay between the germline ends. This CDR3 comprises 15 residues. The CDR3 sequence is CASSVGGHSAGELFF. The DNA for the CDR3 is TGTGCCAGCAGCGTAGGAGGGCACTCAGCCGGGGAGCTGTTTTTT.

The CDR3 region is CASSQDVTGNQPQHF. CDR3 DNA sequence: TGTGCCAGCAGCCAAGATGTTACAGGGAATCAGCCCCAGCATTTT. The chain uses TRBV3-1 and TRBJ1-5, with a tentative D call TRBD1 (6 bases). The germline V gene encodes CDR1 LGHDT and CDR2 YNNKEL (reference sequence). The CDR3 is 15 amino acids. V was cut by 0 bases and J by 4 bases, with 10 bases left in between.

This clonotype has just a few counts. The V call is TRBV12-3 or TRBV12-4, the J call TRBJ2-1; TRBD2 matches at 8 bases. This CDR3 spans 17 amino acids. The junction had 16 bases not matched to a gene; V was cut back by 6 bases and J by 6 bases. CDR3 protein: CASSPAPGGPNGNEQFF. For the CDR3, the DNA is TGTGCCAGCAGCCCAGCGCCGGGAGGGCCGAACGGCAATGAGCAGTTCTTC.

This clonotype was observed a handful of times. This sequence joins TRBV5-6 and TRBJ2-1, with TRBD2 identical over 11 bases. The junction had 6 bases not matched to a gene; V was cut back by 0 bases and J by 10 bases. Germline assignment: CDR1 SGHDT and CDR2 YYEEEE. CDR3 length equals 15 residues. The chain's CDR3 is CASSLARLAGLEQFF. The CDR3 DNA is TGTGCCAGCAGCTTGGCTAGACTAGCGGGATTGGAGCAGTTCTTC.

In this sample, this clonotype turned up a few times. The rearrangement links TRBV11-3 to TRBJ2-1; 7 nucleotides match TRBD1. Germline loops: CDR1 SGHNT, CDR2 YENEEA. The CDR3 totals 16 residues. The junction had 12 bases not matched to a gene; V was cut back by 5 bases and J by 5 bases. CDR3 DNA: TGTGCCAGCAGCCAAAACGGGGACACAGGGGACAATGAGCAGTTCTTC. It translates to CASSQNGDTGDNEQFF.

V is TRBV18 and J is TRBJ2-3; D may correspond to TRBD1 or TRBD2 (5 bases each). CDR3 length equals 16 residues. CDR1 KGHSH and CDR2 LQKENI come from the germline V gene. The germline V and J ends were trimmed by 3 bases and 0 bases, with 13 bases remaining between them. The CDR3 region is CASSPSGTPSTDTQYF. CDR3 DNA sequence: TGTGCCAGCTCACCTTCCGGGACGCCTAGCACAGATACGCAGTATTTT.

The rearrangement joins TRBV29-1 to TRBJ2-7; tentatively, D is TRBD1 or TRBD2 (5 bases each). Trimming stripped 7 bases from V and 4 bases from J, with 17 bases between. The V gene's germline CDR1 is SQVTM and CDR2 ANQGSEA. The CDR3 length is 13 residues. Written as DNA, the CDR3 is TGCAGCGCTGCCGGGACCCCGTCATACGAGCAGTACGTC. It is translated as CSAAGTPSYEQYV.

This clonotype has only a few counts. The chain recombines TRBV18 with TRBJ1-5; TRBD1 matches at 9 bases. The CDR3 sequence is 15 residues long. The J segment lost 2 bases and the V segment lost 5 bases, leaving 4 bases of the junction unmatched. Germline V gives CDR1 KGHSH, CDR2 LQKENI. CDR3 sequence reads: CASSKGQGGNQPQHF. CDR3 nucleotides: TGTGCCAGCTCAAAGGGACAGGGTGGCAATCAGCCCCAGCATTTT.

V usage is TRBV18 and J usage is TRBJ1-3, with TRBD1 matching 7 bases. The CDR3 is made up of 18 amino acids. Germline CDR1 is KGHSH and CDR2 is LQKENI. V lost 0 bases and J lost 0; bases outside the gene matches: 8. In nucleotides, the CDR3 is TGTGCCAGCTCACCACCGAATCAGCGGGACAGCTCTGGAAACACCATATATTTT. Translation gives CASSPPNQRDSSGNTIYF. Filled out from reference TRBV18 and TRBJ1-3, the complete variable domain reads NAGVMQNPRHLVRRRGQEARLRCSPMKGHSHVYWYRQLPEEGLKFMVYLQKENIIDESGMPKERFSAEFPKEGPSILRIQQVVRGDSAAYFCASSPPNQRDSSGNTIYFGEGSWLTVV.

The V call is TRBV10-3, the J call TRBJ2-7; TRBD1 matches at 7 bases. Germline V gene data show CDR1 as ENHRY and CDR2 as SYGVKD. This CDR3 comprises 15 residues. Trimming took 6 bases from V and 0 from J; bases not matched to a gene: 8. The CDR3 DNA is TGTGCCATCAGGGGCCGGGACAGCCCCTCCTACGAGCAGTACTTC. Translated: CAIRGRDSPSYEQYF.

The J gene is TRBJ2-5, the V gene TRBV24-1; TRBD1 aligns across 11 bases. Trimming removed 4 bases from V and 4 bases from J; junction bases left unmatched: 4. The CDR3 loop spans 15 amino acids. From germline, CDR1 is KGHDR and CDR2 SFDVKD. The chain's CDR3 is CATSDPGQGGETQYF. The CDR3 coding sequence is TGTGCCACCAGTGACCCGGGACAGGGGGGAGAGACCCAGTACTTC.